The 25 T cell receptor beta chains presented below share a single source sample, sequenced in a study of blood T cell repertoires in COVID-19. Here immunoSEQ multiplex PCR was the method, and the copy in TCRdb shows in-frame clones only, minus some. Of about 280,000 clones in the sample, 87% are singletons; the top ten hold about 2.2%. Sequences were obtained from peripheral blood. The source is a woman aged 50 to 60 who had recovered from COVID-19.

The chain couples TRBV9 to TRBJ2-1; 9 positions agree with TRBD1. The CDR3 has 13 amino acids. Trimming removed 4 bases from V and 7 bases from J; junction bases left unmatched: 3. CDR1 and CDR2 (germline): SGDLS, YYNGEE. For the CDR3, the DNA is TGTGCCAGCAGCTTACAGGGGGCAAATGAGCAGTTCTTC. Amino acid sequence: CASSLQGANEQFF.

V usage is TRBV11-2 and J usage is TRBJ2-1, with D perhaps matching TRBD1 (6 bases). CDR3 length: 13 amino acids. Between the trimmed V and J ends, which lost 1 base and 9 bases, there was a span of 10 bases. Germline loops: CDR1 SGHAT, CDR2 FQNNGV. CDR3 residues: CASSLVSTGEQFF. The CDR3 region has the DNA TGTGCCAGCAGCTTAGTTTCGACAGGTGAGCAGTTCTTC.

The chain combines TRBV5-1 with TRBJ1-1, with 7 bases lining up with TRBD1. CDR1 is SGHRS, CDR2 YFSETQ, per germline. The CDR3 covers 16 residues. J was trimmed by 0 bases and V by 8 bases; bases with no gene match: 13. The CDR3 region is CASRKMRGQMNTEAFF. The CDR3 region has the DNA TGCGCCAGTAGAAAAATGCGGGGACAGATGAACACTGAAGCTTTCTTT.

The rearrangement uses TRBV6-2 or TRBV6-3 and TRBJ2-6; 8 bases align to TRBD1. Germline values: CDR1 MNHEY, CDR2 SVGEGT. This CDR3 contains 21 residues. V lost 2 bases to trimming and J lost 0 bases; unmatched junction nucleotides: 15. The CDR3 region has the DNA TGTGCCAGCAGTTACCCCACAGGGGGTTTCAACTACGCCTCTGGGGCCAACGTCCTGACTTTC. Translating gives CASSYPTGGFNYASGANVLTF.

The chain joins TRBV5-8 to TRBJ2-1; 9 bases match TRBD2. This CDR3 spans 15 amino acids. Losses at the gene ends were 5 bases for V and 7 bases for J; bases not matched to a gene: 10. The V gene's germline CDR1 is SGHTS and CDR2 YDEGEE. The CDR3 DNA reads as TGTGCCAGCAGTCTGCGGGGGGGGACGGGAAATGAGCAGTTCTTC. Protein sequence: CASSLRGGTGNEQFF.

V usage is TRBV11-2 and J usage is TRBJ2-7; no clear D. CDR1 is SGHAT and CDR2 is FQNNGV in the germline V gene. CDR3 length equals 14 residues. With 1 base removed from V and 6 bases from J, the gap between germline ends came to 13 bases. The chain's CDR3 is CASSLVGGPSEQYF. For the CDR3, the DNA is TGTGCCAGCAGCTTAGTAGGCGGTCCTAGCGAGCAGTACTTC.

CDR3 loop: CAISLRGGDREQYF. For the CDR3, the DNA is TGTGCCATCAGCCTCCGGGGAGGAGACCGCGAGCAGTACTTC. The chain has TRBV10-3 and TRBJ2-7, with D perhaps matching TRBD2 (6 bases). The V gene's germline CDR1 is ENHRY and CDR2 SYGVKD. The CDR3 runs to 14 residues. Trimming shortened V by 6 bases and J by 6 bases, and 18 bases separated the two germline ends.

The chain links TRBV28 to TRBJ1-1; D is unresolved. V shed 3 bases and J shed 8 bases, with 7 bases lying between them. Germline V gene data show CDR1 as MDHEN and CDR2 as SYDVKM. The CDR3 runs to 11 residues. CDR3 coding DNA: TGTGCCAGCAGTTTTAGTGTCGAAGCTTTCTTT. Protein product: CASSFSVEAFF.

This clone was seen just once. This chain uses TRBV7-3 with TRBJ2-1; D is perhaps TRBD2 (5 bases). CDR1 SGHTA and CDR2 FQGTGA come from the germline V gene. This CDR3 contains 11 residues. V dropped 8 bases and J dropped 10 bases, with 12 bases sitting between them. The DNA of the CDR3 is TGTGCCAGCGGTGTGTCGGGGGAGCAGTTCTTC. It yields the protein CASGVSGEQFF.

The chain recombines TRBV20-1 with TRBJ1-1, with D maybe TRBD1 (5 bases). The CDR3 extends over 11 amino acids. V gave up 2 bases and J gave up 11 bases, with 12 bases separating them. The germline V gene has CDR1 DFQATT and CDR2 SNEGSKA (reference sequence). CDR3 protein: CSARWGVAAFF. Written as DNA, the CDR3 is TGCAGTGCTAGATGGGGGGTGGCGGCTTTCTTT.

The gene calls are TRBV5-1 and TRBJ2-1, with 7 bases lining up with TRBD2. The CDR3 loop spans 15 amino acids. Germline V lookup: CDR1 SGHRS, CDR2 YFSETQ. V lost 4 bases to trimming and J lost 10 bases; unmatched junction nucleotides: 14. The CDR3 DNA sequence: TGCGCCAGCAGCCACGAAGGACTAGAAGTAAGAGAGCAGTTCTTC. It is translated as CASSHEGLEVREQFF.

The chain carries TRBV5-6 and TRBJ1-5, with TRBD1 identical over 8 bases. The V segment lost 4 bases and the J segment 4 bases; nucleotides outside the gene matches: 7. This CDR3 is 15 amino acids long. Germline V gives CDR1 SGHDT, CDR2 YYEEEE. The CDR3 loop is CASSADRVANQPQHF. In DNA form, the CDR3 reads TGTGCCAGCAGCGCGGACAGGGTAGCAAATCAGCCCCAGCATTTT.

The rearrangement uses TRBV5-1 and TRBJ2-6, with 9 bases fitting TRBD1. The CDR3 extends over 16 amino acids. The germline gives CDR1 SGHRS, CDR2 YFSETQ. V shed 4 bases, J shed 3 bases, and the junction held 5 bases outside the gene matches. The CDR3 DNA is TGCGCCAGCAGCACTACAGGGGGCAGTGGGGCCAACGTCCTGACTTTC. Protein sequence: CASSTTGGSGANVLTF.

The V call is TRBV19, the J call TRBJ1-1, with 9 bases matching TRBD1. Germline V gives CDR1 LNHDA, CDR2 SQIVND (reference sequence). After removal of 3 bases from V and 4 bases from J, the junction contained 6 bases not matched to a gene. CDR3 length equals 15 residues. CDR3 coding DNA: TGTGCCAGTAGTATGCACAGGGGGCTTATCACTGAAGCTTTCTTT. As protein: CASSMHRGLITEAFF.

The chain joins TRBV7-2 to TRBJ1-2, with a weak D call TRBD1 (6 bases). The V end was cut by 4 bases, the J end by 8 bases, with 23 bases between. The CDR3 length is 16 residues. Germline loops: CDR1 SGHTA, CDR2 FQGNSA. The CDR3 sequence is CASSSGDQVRGRGYTF. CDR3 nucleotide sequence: TGTGCCAGCAGCTCCGGAGACCAAGTCAGGGGTCGGGGCTACACCTTC.

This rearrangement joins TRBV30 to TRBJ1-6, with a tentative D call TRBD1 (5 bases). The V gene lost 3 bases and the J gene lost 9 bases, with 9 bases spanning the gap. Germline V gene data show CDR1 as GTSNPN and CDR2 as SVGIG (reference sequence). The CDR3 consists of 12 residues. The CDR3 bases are TGTGCCTGGAGGGGGCTGGGTTCACCCCTCCACTTT. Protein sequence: CAWRGLGSPLHF.

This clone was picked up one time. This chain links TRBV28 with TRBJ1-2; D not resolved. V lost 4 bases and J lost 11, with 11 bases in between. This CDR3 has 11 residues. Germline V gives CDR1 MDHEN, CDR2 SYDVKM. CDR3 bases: TGTGCCAGCAGTTCTCCGCTTGAGTACACCTTC. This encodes CASSSPLEYTF.

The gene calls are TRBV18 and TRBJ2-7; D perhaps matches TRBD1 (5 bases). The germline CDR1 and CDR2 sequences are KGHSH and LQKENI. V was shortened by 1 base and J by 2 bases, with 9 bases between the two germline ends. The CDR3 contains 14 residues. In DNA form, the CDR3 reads TGTGCCAGCTCACCACAATCAGGGCCCTACGAGCAGTACTTC. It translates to CASSPQSGPYEQYF.

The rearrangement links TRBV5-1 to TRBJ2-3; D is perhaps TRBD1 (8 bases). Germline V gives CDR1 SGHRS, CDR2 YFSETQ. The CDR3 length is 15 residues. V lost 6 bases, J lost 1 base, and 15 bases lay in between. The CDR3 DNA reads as TGCGCCAGCAAGGGGGGGACAGGTCGCACAGATACGCAGTATTTT. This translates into CASKGGTGRTDTQYF. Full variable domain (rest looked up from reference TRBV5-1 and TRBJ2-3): KAGVTQTPRYLIKTRGQQVTLSCSPISGHRSVSWYQQTPGQGLQFLFEYFSETQRNKGNFPGRFSGRQFSNSRSEMNVSTLELGDSALYLCASKGGTGRTDTQYFGPGTRLTVL.

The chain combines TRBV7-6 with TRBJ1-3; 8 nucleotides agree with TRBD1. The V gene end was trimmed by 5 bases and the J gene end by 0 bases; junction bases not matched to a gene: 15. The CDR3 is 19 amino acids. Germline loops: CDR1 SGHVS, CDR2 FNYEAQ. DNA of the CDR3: TGTGCCAGCAGCCCAACCGGACAGGGCGTTATTAGCTCTGGAAACACCATATATTTT. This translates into CASSPTGQGVISSGNTIYF.

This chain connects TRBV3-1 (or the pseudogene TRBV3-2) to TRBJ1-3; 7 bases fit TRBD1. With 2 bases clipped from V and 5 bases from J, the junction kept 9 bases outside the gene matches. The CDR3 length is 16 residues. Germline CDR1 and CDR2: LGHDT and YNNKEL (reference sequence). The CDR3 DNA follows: TGTGCCAGCAGCCAAAGCCCGAGGGGGCCCCGAAACACCATATATTTT. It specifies CASSQSPRGPRNTIYF.

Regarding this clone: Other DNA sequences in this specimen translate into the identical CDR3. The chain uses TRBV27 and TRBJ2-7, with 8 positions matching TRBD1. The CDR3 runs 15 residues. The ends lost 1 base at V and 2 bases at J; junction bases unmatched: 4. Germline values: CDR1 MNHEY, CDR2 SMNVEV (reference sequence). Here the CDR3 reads CASSLLGDRTYEQYF. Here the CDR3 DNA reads TGTGCCAGCAGTTTATTAGGGGACAGGACCTACGAGCAGTACTTC.

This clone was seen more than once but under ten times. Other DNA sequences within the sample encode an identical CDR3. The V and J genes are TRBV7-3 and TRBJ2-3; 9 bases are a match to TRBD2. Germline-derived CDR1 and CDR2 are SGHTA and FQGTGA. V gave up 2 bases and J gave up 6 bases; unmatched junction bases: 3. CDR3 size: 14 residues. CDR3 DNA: TGTGCCAGCAGCTTAGGCCTAGCGGGGGATACGCAGTATTTT. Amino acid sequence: CASSLGLAGDTQYF.

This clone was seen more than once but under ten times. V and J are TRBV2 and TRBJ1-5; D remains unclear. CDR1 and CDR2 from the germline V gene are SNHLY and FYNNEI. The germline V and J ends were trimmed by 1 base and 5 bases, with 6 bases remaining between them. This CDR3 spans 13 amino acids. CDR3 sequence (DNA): TGTGCCAGCAGTGAAGGAGGGCATCAGCCCCAGCATTTT. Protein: CASSEGGHQPQHF. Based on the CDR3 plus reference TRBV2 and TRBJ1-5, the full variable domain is EPEVTQTPSHQVTQMGQEVILRCVPISNHLYFYWYRQILGQKVEFLVSFYNNEISEKSEIFDDQFSVERPDGSNFTLKIRSTKLEDSAMYFCASSEGGHQPQHFGDGTRLSIL.

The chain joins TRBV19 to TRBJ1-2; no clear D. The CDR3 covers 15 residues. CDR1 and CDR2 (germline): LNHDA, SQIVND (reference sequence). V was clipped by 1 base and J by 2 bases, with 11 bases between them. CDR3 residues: CASSIGPEVNYGYTF. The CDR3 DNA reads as TGTGCCAGTAGTATAGGCCCGGAGGTGAACTATGGCTACACCTTC. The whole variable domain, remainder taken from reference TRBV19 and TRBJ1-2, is DGGITQSPKYLFRKEGQNVTLSCEQNLNHDAMYWYRQDPGQGLRLIYYSQIVNDFQKGDIAEGYSVSREKKESFPLTVTSAQKNPTAFYLCASSIGPEVNYGYTFGSGTRLTVV.